This entry describes one T cell receptor beta chain. Antigen: not known. The sample belongs to a study of vaccination effects on CD4 cells after COVID-19. Whole-study results and caveats: Marked clonal contraction was seen in infection- and vaccine-induced clones late after vaccination. Cross-reaction with common cold coronaviruses was seen in only 1 of 255 vaccine-induced clones from healthy vaccinees.

Expansion of antigen-specific CD4+ T cells with viral peptide pools was carried out by the ViraFEST assay before sequencing. Isolation of CD4+ T cells took place after approximately ten days of culture. IL-2 at roughly 9.7 IU/ml and peptides at 8 to 10 ug/ml were added to cultured PBMC, around 2.2 million per well. Half-medium exchanges with IL-2 medium took place on days 3 and 7. The CDR3 is made up of 15 amino acids. The germline V gene encodes CDR1 SQVTM and CDR2 ANQGSEA. V shed 0 bases and J shed 1 base, with 12 bases lying between them. TCRdb keeps only in-frame clones here, not all; method: immunoSEQ multiplex PCR. Of approximately 15,000 clones in the sample, less than 85% were seen once.

V usage is TRBV29-1 and J usage is TRBJ1-1; D ambiguous. The specimen comprised CD4+ T cells from PBMCs cultured with HCoV-229E spike peptides, sampled before COVID-19 vaccination. This sequence was found in a human donor who received a COVID-19 vaccine. The CDR3 DNA reads TGCAGCGTTGAAGATTGGGCCCCGACGAACACTGAAGCTTTCTTT. It encodes CSVEDWAPTNTEAFF.